The 15 T cell receptor beta chains given below trace back to one sample, sequenced in a study of blood T cell repertoires in COVID-19. Clones were sequenced by immunoSEQ multiplex PCR, and TCRdb holds only the in-frame ones, with some missing. The sample lists tens of thousands of clones, 80% to 95% occurring once. Sequenced material: peripheral blood. The receptors originated from a human donor in a cohort sampled during active COVID-19.

A single count supports this clone. This chain connects TRBV24-1 to TRBJ1-6; 7 bases fit TRBD1. V was clipped by 12 bases and J by 1 base; unmatched bases: 5. Germline CDR1 KGHDR, CDR2 SFDVKD. The CDR3 runs to 14 residues. DNA for the CDR3: TGTGCCTCTTACAGGGGTTCCTATAATTCACCCCTCCACTTT. Translation gives CASYRGSYNSPLHF.

The V gene is TRBV6-5, the J gene TRBJ1-5; TRBD1 is a possible D gene (6 bases). CDR3 size: 15 residues. Between the trimmed V and J ends, which lost 6 bases and 2 bases, there was a span of 14 bases. Germline V CDR1 and CDR2: MNHEY, SVGAGI. The DNA of the CDR3 is TGTGCCAGCAGATTGACAGGACGGGGCAATCAGCCCCAGCATTTT. It specifies CASRLTGRGNQPQHF.

V is TRBV2 and J is TRBJ2-7, with 7 nucleotides matching TRBD1. Germline-derived CDR1 and CDR2 are SNHLY and FYNNEI. V gave up 6 bases and J gave up 2 bases; unmatched junction bases: 1. The length of the CDR3 is 12 residues. The CDR3 sequence is CASRGTAYEQYF. CDR3 bases: TGTGCCAGCAGAGGGACAGCCTACGAGCAGTACTTC.

CDR3 bases: TGCAGCGTTGAAACGGGTCCCCCCCACGAGCAGTACTTC. It specifies CSVETGPPHEQYF. The rearrangement links TRBV29-1 to TRBJ2-7, with D unresolved. This CDR3 region has 13 residues. Deletions cut 2 bases from V and 5 bases from J, with 13 bases between. CDR1 is SQVTM, CDR2 ANQGSEA, per germline.

The rearrangement links TRBV5-6 to TRBJ2-7; D might be TRBD1 (6 bases). Per the germline V gene, CDR1 is SGHDT and CDR2 is YYEEEE. The CDR3 is 15 residues long. Trimming shortened V by 4 bases and J by 5 bases, and 19 bases separated the two germline ends. For the CDR3, the DNA is TGTGCCAGCAGCCCCCGGGTCAGGGGTGGCCACGAGCAGTACTTC. The encoded protein is CASSPRVRGGHEQYF.

V and J are TRBV6-5 and TRBJ1-3; the D gene is possibly TRBD1 (6 bases). Trimming took 8 bases from V and 4 from J, leaving 15 bases between them. The CDR3 totals 14 residues. Per germline, CDR1 MNHEY and CDR2 SVGAGI. CDR3 residues: CASHTGTTGNTIYF. For the CDR3, the DNA is TGTGCCAGCCACACAGGGACGACGGGAAACACCATATATTTT.

V is TRBV2 and J is TRBJ2-1; 8 bases map to TRBD2. CDR3 length: 14 residues. Germline lookup yields CDR1 SNHLY and CDR2 FYNNEI. V lost 8 bases to trimming and J lost 6 bases; unmatched junction nucleotides: 9. The CDR3 protein is CASGRLATGNEQFF. As DNA, the CDR3 is TGTGCCAGCGGTCGACTAGCGACGGGCAATGAGCAGTTCTTC.

This chain uses TRBV6-4 with TRBJ1-6, with D perhaps TRBD1 (6 bases). Trimming pared 8 bases from V and 9 bases from J, leaving 20 bases between. This CDR3 is built from 15 residues. Germline lookup yields CDR1 MRHNA and CDR2 SNTAGT. CDR3 sequence reads: CASGAGAPGFSPLHF. DNA of the CDR3: TGTGCCAGCGGGGCAGGGGCCCCAGGATTTTCACCCCTCCACTTT.

DNA of the CDR3: TGCAGTGCTAGTAAGGGGTCGACAGATACGCAGTATTTT. It encodes CSASKGSTDTQYF. The chain carries TRBV20-1 and TRBJ2-3; maybe TRBD1 (5 bases). Germline CDR1 reads DFQATT; CDR2 reads SNEGSKA (reference sequence). This CDR3 is built from 13 residues. Between the trimmed V and J ends, which lost 3 bases and 3 bases, there was a span of 10 bases.

The chain uses TRBV5-8 and TRBJ1-1, with 7 nucleotides matching TRBD1. Germline trimming cut 3 bases from V and 0 bases from J; bases unmatched to any gene: 11. Germline V CDR1 and CDR2: SGHTS, YDEGEE. The CDR3 has 17 amino acids. CDR3 protein: CASSSPSTTGLNTEAFF. The CDR3 bases are TGTGCCAGCAGCTCGCCATCTACGACAGGGTTGAACACTGAAGCTTTCTTT.

The chain links TRBV19 to TRBJ1-1; possibly TRBD1 for D (5 bases). V was shortened by 4 bases and J by 11 bases, with 11 bases between the two germline ends. CDR3 length: 11 amino acids. CDR1 and CDR2 (germline): LNHDA, SQIVND (reference sequence). CDR3 region: CASSRGVHAFF. The CDR3 DNA is TGTGCCAGTAGTAGGGGGGTTCATGCTTTCTTT.

V gene TRBV18 combines with J gene TRBJ1-6; 11 nucleotides agree with TRBD1. The germline V gene has CDR1 KGHSH and CDR2 LQKENI. This CDR3 contains 17 residues. The V segment lost 3 bases and the J segment 8 bases; nucleotides outside the gene matches: 9. CDR3 in amino acids: CASSPPGQGARDSPLHF. DNA of the CDR3: TGTGCCAGCTCACCTCCCGGACAGGGGGCTAGGGATTCACCCCTCCACTTT.

The chain carries TRBV6-1 and TRBJ1-2, with D possibly being TRBD1 (5 bases). The germline V and J ends were trimmed by 0 bases and 1 base, with 9 bases remaining between them. CDR1 is MNHNS, CDR2 SASEGT, per germline. The CDR3 is 15 residues long. CDR3 region: CASSEAPGGNYGYTF. The CDR3 nucleotides read TGTGCCAGCAGTGAAGCCCCGGGGGGTAACTATGGCTACACCTTC.

The chain links TRBV11-2 to TRBJ2-2; 8 bases are shared with TRBD2. CDR3 size: 15 residues. The V and J ends lost 5 bases and 4 bases, in that order; junction bases with no gene match: 6. Looked up from germline, CDR1 is SGHAT and CDR2 is FQNNGV. CDR3 in amino acids: CASSTRGALTGELFF. CDR3 sequence (DNA): TGTGCCAGCAGCACGCGGGGGGCCCTCACCGGGGAGCTGTTTTTT.

The chain is built from TRBV19 and TRBJ2-5, with TRBD2 identical over 10 bases. This CDR3 has 18 residues. V lost 0 bases and J lost 2; bases outside the gene matches: 9. The germline V gene encodes CDR1 LNHDA and CDR2 SQIVND (reference sequence). The CDR3 region has the DNA TGTGCCAGTAGTATAGACCGTAGCGGGGGGCGCGGACAAGAGACCCAGTACTTC. It yields the protein CASSIDRSGGRGQETQYF.